The T cell receptor beta chain under discussion was sequenced for a study of blood T cell repertoires in COVID-19. Whole-study context: COVID-19 samples from acute and convalescent phases originated in the United States, Italy and Spain. In each case, the material was cDNA or gDNA derived from T cells, B-cell-depleted T cells, or PBMCs.

Study processing details: Amplification from reference gene primers served as the basis for estimated nucleated cell counts. Clones were sequenced by immunoSEQ multiplex PCR, and TCRdb holds only the in-frame ones, with some missing. The V and J calls and clone size were taken over from that table, and D and trimming were inferred from the DNA. In the table there are some 120,000 clones, about 80% of which are singletons. The germline V gene encodes CDR1 LGHDT and CDR2 YNNKEL (reference sequence). The CDR3 is 14 residues long. V shed 5 bases, J shed 11 bases, and the junction held 10 bases outside the gene matches.

The chain is built from TRBV3-1 (or the pseudogene TRBV3-2) and TRBJ2-3; 10 positions agree with TRBD1. Sequenced material: peripheral blood. The source of this sequence is a woman aged 50 to 60 with acute or convalescent COVID-19. Here the CDR3 DNA reads TGTGCCAGCAGCGCCCGGGACAGGGGAGGGGTGCAGTATTTT. Residues: CASSARDRGGVQYF.